The T cell receptor (beta chain) under discussion was sequenced for a study of cytomegalovirus exposure and HLA in healthy donors. Remarks on this clone: Its antigen is not known.

It was the 120-subject validation cohort, separate from the approximately 680-subject first cohort, to which the donors belonged. Using immunoSEQ multiplex PCR, the repertoire was profiled, and TCRdb retains in-frame clones only, with some absent. The table has about 120,000 clones, 86% seen once; the top ten hold under 5%. Study-wide findings and caveats: The study labeled 150 to 200 TCR beta chains cytomegalovirus-associated. Both high specificity and high sensitivity reportedly marked the classifier's diagnosis of cytomegalovirus status.

Germline V CDR1 and CDR2: SNHLY, FYNNEI. J lost 5 bases, V lost 4 bases, and 27 bases had no gene match. The CDR3 is 21 amino acids. The receptor's source is a man aged 18-30 years in good health and CMV-seronegative. Material for sequencing was PBMCs. V usage is TRBV2 and J usage is TRBJ1-1; 8 bases are shared with TRBD1. This chain's CDR3 is CASSGPDSTTRGRDWRTEAFF. CDR3 in DNA: TGTGCCAGCAGTGGTCCGGATTCTACCACCAGGGGGCGCGACTGGAGGACTGAAGCTTTCTTT.